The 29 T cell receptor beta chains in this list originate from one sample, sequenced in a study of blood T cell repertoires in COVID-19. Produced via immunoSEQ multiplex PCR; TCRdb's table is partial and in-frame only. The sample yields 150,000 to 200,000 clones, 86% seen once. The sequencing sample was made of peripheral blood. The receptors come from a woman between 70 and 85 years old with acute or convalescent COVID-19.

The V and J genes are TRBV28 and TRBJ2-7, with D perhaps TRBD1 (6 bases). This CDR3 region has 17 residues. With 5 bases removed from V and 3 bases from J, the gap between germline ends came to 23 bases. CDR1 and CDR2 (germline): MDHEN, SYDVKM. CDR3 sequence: CASSPQGLPRGIYEQYF. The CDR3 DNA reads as TGTGCCAGCAGTCCACAAGGACTTCCTAGGGGGATCTACGAGCAGTACTTC.

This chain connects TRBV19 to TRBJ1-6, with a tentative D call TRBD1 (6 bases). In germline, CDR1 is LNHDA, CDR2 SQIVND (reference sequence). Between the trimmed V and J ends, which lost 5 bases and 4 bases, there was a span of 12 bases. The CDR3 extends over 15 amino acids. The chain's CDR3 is CASSVTDRYNSPLHF. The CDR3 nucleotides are TGTGCCAGTAGTGTAACGGACAGATATAATTCACCCCTCCACTTT.

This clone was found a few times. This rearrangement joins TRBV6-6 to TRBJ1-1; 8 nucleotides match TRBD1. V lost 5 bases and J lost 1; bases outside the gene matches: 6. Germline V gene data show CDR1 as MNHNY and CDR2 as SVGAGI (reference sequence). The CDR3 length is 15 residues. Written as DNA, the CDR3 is TGTGCCAGCAGTCCGACTGGACAGGGGAACACTGAAGCTTTCTTT. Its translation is CASSPTGQGNTEAFF.

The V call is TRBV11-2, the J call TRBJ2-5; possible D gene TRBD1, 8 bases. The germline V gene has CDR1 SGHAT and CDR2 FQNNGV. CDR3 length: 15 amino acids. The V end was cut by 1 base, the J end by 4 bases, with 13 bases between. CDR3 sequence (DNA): TGTGCCAGCAGCTTAGGGAACAGGGGGGGAGAGACCCAGTACTTC. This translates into CASSLGNRGGETQYF.

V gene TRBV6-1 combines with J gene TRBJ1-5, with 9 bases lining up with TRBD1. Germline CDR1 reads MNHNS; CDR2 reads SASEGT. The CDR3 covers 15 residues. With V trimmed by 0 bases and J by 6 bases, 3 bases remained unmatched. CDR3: CASSEAGQGSQPQHF. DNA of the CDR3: TGTGCCAGCAGTGAAGCGGGACAGGGAAGTCAGCCCCAGCATTTT.

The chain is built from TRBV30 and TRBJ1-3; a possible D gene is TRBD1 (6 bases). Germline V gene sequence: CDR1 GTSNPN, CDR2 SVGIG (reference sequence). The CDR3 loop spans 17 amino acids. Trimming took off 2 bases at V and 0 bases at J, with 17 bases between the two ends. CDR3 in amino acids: CAWSSRRGGGSGNTIYF. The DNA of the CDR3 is TGTGCCTGGAGTAGCCGCAGGGGTGGGGGCTCTGGAAACACCATATATTTT.

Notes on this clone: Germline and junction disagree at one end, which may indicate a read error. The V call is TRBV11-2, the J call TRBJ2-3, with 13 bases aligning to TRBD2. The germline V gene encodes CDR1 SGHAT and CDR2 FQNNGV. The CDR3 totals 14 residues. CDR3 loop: CASSLDELAGGLHF. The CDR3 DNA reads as TGTGCCAGCAGCTTAGATGAACTAGCGGGGGGGCTACACTTT. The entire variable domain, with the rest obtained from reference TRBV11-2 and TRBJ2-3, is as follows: EAGVAQSPRYKIIEKRQSVAFWCNPISGHATLYWYQQILGQGPKLLIQFQNNGVVDDSQLPKDRFSAERLKGVDSTLKIQPAKLEDSAVYLCASSLDELAGGLHFGPGTRLTVL.

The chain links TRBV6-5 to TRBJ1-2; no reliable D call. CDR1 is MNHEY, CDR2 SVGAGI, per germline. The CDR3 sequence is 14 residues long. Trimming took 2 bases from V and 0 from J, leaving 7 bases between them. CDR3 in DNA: TGTGCCAGCAGTTACAGTAGAACTAACTATGGCTACACCTTC. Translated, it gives CASSYSRTNYGYTF.

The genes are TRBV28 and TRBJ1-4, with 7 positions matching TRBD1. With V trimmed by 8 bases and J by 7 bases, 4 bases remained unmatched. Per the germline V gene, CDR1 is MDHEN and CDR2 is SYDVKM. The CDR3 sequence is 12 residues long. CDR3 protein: CASGGTVEKLFF. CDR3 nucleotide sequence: TGTGCCAGCGGAGGGACAGTTGAAAAACTGTTTTTT.

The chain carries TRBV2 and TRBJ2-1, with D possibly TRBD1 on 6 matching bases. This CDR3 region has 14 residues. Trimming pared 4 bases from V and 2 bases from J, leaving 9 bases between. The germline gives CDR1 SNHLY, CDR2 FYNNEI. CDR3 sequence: CASSVGQAYNEQFF. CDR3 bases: TGTGCCAGCAGTGTGGGACAAGCCTACAATGAGCAGTTCTTC. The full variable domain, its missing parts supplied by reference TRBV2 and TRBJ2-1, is EPEVTQTPSHQVTQMGQEVILRCVPISNHLYFYWYRQILGQKVEFLVSFYNNEISEKSEIFDDQFSVERPDGSNFTLKIRSTKLEDSAMYFCASSVGQAYNEQFFGPGTRLTVL.

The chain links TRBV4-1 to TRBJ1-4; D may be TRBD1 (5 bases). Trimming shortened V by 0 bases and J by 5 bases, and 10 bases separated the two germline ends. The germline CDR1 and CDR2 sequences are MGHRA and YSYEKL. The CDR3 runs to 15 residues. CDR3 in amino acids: CASSQDRGFNEKLFF. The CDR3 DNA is TGCGCCAGCAGCCAAGATAGGGGTTTCAATGAAAAACTGTTTTTT.

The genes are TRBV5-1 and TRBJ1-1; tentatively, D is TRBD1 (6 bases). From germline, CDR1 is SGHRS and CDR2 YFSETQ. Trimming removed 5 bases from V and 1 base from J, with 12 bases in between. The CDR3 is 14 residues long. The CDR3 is CASRPGTRNTEAFF. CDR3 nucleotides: TGCGCCAGCAGACCCGGGACAAGGAACACTGAAGCTTTCTTT.

The CDR3 spells CASSQVGGRNEAFF. CDR3 DNA sequence: TGTGCCAGCAGCCAAGTCGGGGGACGCAATGAAGCTTTCTTT. V usage is TRBV4-2 and J usage is TRBJ1-1; TRBD1 is a possible D gene (5 bases). V shed 1 base and J shed 7 bases, with 13 bases lying between them. Germline V CDR1 and CDR2: LGHNA, YNFKEQ. The CDR3 covers 14 residues.

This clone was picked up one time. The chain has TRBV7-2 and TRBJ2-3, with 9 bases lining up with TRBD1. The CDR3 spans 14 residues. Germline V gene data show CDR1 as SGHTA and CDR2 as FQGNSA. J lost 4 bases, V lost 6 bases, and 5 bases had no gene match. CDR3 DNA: TGTGCCAGCAGAATACAGGGGGCCCCAGATACGCAGTATTTT. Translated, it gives CASRIQGAPDTQYF.

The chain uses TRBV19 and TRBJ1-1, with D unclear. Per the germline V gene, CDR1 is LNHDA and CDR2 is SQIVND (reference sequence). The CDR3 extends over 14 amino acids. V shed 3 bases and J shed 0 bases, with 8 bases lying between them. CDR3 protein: CASSISIMNTEAFF. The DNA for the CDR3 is TGTGCCAGTAGTATTAGCATTATGAACACTGAAGCTTTCTTT.

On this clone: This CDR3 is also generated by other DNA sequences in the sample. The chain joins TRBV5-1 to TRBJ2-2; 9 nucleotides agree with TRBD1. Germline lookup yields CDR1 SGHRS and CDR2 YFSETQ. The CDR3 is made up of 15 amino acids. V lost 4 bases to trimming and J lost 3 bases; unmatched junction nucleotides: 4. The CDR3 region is CASSPRTGDTGELFF. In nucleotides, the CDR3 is TGCGCCAGCAGCCCCCGGACAGGGGACACCGGGGAGCTGTTTTTT.

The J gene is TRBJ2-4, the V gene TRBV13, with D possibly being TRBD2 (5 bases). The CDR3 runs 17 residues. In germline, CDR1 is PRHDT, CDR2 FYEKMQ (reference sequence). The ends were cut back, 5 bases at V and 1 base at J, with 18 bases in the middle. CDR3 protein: CASSLPGVGLAKNIQYF. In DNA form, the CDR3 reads TGTGCCAGCAGCCTCCCCGGGGTTGGGTTGGCCAAAAACATTCAGTACTTC.

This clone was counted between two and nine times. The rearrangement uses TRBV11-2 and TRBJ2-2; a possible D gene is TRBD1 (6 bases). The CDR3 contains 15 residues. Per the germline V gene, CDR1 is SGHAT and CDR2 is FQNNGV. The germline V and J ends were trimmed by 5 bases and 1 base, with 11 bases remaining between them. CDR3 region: CASSLRRGNTGELFF. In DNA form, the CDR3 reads TGTGCCAGCAGCCTACGCAGGGGGAACACCGGGGAGCTGTTTTTT. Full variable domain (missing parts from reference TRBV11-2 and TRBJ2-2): EAGVAQSPRYKIIEKRQSVAFWCNPISGHATLYWYQQILGQGPKLLIQFQNNGVVDDSQLPKDRFSAERLKGVDSTLKIQPAKLEDSAVYLCASSLRRGNTGELFFGEGSRLTVL.

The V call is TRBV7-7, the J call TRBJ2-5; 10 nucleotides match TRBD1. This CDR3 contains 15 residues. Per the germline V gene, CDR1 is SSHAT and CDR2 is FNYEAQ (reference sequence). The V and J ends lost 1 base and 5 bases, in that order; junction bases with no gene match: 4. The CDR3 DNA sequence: TGTGCCAGCAGCTTAGGGACAGGGGGGCGGGAGACCCAGTACTTC. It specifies CASSLGTGGRETQYF.

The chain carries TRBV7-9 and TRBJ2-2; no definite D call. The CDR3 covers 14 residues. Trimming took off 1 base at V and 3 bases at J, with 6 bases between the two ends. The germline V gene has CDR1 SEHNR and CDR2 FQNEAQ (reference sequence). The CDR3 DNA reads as TGTGCCAGCAGCTTAGGTCCCGACACCGGGGAGCTGTTTTTT. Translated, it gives CASSLGPDTGELFF.

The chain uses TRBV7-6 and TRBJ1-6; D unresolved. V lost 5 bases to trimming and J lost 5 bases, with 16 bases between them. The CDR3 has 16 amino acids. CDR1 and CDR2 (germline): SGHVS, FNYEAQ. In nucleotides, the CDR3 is TGTGCCAGCAGCGTGGGCCCAAAAAAGGATAATTCACCCCTCCACTTT. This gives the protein CASSVGPKKDNSPLHF.

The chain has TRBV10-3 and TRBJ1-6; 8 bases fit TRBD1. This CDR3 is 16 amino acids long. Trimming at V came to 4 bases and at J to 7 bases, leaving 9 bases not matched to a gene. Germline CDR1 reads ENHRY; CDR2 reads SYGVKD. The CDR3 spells CAISVGDRRMNSPLHF. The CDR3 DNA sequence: TGTGCCATCAGTGTTGGGGACAGGCGGATGAATTCACCCCTCCACTTT.

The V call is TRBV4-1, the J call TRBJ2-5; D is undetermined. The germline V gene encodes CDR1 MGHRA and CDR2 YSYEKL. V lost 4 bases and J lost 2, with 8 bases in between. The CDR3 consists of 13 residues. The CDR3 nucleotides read TGCGCCAGCAGCCGTCGTCCTCAAGAGACCCAGTACTTC. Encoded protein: CASSRRPQETQYF.

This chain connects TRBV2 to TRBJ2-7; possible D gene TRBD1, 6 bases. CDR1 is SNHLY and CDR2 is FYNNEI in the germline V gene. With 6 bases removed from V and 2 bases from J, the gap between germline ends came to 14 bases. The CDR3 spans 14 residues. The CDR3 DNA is TGTGCCAGCAGGGTACAGGGACCGGCCTACGAGCAGTACTTC. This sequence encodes CASRVQGPAYEQYF.

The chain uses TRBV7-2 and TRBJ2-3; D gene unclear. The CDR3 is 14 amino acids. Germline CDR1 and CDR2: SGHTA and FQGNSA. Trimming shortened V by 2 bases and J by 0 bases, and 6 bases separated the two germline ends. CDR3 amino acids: CASSLTQSTDTQYF. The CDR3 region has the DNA TGTGCCAGCAGCTTAACACAGAGCACAGATACGCAGTATTTT. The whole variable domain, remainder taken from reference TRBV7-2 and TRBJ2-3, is GAGVSQSPSNKVTEKGKDVELRCDPISGHTALYWYRQSLGQGLEFLIYFQGNSAPDKSGLPSDRFSAERTGGSVSTLTIQRTQQEDSAVYLCASSLTQSTDTQYFGPGTRLTVL.

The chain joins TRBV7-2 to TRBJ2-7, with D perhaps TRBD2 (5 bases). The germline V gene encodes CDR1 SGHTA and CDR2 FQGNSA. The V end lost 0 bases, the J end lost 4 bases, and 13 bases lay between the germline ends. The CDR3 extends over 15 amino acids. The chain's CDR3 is CASSLASVGRYEQYF. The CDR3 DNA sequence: TGTGCCAGCAGCTTAGCTAGCGTTGGGCGGTACGAGCAGTACTTC.

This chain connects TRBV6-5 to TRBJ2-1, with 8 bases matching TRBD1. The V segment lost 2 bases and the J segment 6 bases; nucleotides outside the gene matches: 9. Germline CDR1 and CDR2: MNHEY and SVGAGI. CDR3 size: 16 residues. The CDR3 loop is CASSYRGPGQVNEQFF. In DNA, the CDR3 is TGTGCCAGCAGTTACCGAGGACCGGGACAGGTCAATGAGCAGTTCTTC.

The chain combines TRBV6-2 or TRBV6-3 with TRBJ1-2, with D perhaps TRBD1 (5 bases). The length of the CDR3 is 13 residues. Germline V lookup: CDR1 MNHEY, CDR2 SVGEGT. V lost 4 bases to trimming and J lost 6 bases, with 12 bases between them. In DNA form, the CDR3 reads TGTGCCAGCAGTTCCTCGGGGCTGGATGGCTACACCTTC. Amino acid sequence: CASSSSGLDGYTF.

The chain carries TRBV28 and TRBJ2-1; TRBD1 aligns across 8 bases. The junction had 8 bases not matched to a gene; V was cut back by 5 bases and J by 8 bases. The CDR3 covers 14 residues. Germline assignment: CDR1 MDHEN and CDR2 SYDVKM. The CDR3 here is CASSANDRGDEQFF. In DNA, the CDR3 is TGTGCCAGCAGTGCGAACGACAGGGGCGATGAGCAGTTCTTC.